These 5 T cell receptor beta chains were sequenced from one sample in a study of cytomegalovirus exposure and HLA in healthy donors. PCR employed 60 Vbeta and 13 Jbeta primers. The data were produced by immunoSEQ multiplex PCR, yet TCRdb's version contains in-frame clones alone and is incomplete. The repertoire holds 150,000 or so clones, about 80% seen once, with roughly an eighth in the top ten. Material: PBMCs. The receptors were gathered from a man in his forties or fifties in good health and CMV-seropositive.

The chain joins TRBV9 to TRBJ2-3; 11 bases map to TRBD2. The CDR3 is made up of 17 amino acids. The ends lost 4 bases at V and 4 bases at J; junction bases unmatched: 11. The V gene's germline CDR1 is SGDLS and CDR2 YYNGEE. The CDR3 protein is CASSPHGLAGGADTQYF. Written as DNA, the CDR3 is TGTGCCAGCAGCCCCCATGGGCTAGCGGGAGGAGCAGATACGCAGTATTTT.

Points on this clone: One junction end disagrees with the germline gene, perhaps due to a read error. This chain connects TRBV6-5 to TRBJ2-7; D is unclear. The germline V gene encodes CDR1 MNHEY and CDR2 SVGAGI. This CDR3 comprises 11 residues. The CDR3 spells CASGSLADTFF. The CDR3 bases are TGTGCCAGCGGCAGTCTGGCAGACACCTTCTTC.

This clone was seen just once. This sequence joins TRBV20-1 and TRBJ1-1; D possibly corresponds to TRBD1 (5 bases). V dropped 3 bases and J dropped 11 bases, with 13 bases sitting between them. CDR1 is DFQATT, CDR2 SNEGSKA, per germline (reference sequence). CDR3 length equals 11 residues. CDR3 sequence reads: CSASDGGWAFF. DNA for the CDR3: TGCAGTGCTAGCGATGGGGGGTGGGCTTTCTTT.

The chain recombines TRBV6-5 with TRBJ2-7, with D perhaps TRBD2 (5 bases). The CDR3 is 15 residues long. V lost 6 bases and J lost 2, with 17 bases in between. Germline-derived CDR1 and CDR2 are MNHEY and SVGAGI. The CDR3 DNA follows: TGTGCCAGCAGACCCCTCGTTGACGGGGCCTACGAGCAGTACTTC. Its translation is CASRPLVDGAYEQYF.

V gene TRBV5-6 combines with J gene TRBJ1-5; TRBD1 might be the D (6 bases). CDR3 length: 15 amino acids. V was cut by 2 bases and J by 0 bases, with 9 bases left in between. Germline CDR1 reads SGHDT; CDR2 reads YYEEEE. Here the CDR3 DNA reads TGTGCCAGCAGCTTTTGGACAGCTAGCAATCAGCCCCAGCATTTT. This sequence encodes CASSFWTASNQPQHF.